This TCR beta chain emerged from a study of kidney transplant recipient with SARS-CoV-2 infection. In its sample, this clonotype was seen many times. In TCRdb, the reads were re-called with MiXCR into one record per CDR3 protein. Among some 220,000 distinct CDR3 sequences, about 30% were seen once, and the ten largest hold 6% to 8.5%. Germline V gene sequence: CDR1 DFQATT, CDR2 SNEGSKA (reference sequence). The CDR3 contains 16 residues. The V end was cut by 0 bases, the J end by 0 bases, with 14 bases between. The V call is TRBV20-1, the J call TRBJ1-1; D is unresolved. The clonotype comes from a male patient aged 30 to 40 who had COVID-19 and was a kidney transplant recipient. Some T cells may be the graft donor's. Material: a blood sample, obtained at baseline and on day 111 from a kidney transplant recipient. CDR3 in amino acids: CSARDDVRPMNTEAFF. In DNA form, the CDR3 reads TGCAGTGCTAGAGATGATGTTAGGCCGATGAACACTGAAGCTTTCTTT.